This T cell receptor (beta chain) is drawn from a study of human T cells and chemical hapten exposure. Study overall: Mostly female patients had alopecia areata, totalis or universalis. Study-level points and caveats: Counts of TCRs expanded at PT1 correlated positively with patch test score.

The sample holds a few counts of this clonotype. Its target is not known. The germline V gene has CDR1 DFQATT and CDR2 SNEGSKA (reference sequence). CDR3 size: 17 residues. The V segment lost 3 bases and the J segment 2 bases; nucleotides outside the gene matches: 13. Time point in this sample: patch test 1, 2 weeks after DPC sensitization. The treatment: therapeutic diphenylcyclopropenone sensitization with weekly scalp DPC. Non-pregnant alopecia patients aged 18 to 70, suitable for DPC therapy. From the RACE reads, TCRdb called clonotypes with MiXCR, one entry per CDR3 protein. This sample has tens of thousands of distinct CDR3 sequences, with roughly 9.5% found just once.

The TCR comes from a woman aged 45-60 years with alopecia areata. Some clones in this sample may be carry-over from other donors' samples. The chain combines TRBV20-1 with TRBJ2-3; TRBD2 agrees at 8 bases. Sequenced material: whole blood, taken in connection with sensitization to the hapten diphenylcyclopropenone (DPC). CDR3 DNA: TGCAGTGCTAGGGCCCCCATCCTAGCGGGTTACACAGATACGCAGTATTTT. It specifies CSARAPILAGYTDTQYF.